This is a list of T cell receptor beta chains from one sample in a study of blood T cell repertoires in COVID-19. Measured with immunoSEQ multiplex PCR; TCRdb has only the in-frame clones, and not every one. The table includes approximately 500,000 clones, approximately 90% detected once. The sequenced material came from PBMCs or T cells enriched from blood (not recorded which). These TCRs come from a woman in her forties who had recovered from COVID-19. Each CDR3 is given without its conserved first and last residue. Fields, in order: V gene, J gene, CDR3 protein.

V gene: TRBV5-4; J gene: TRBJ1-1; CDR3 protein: ASSPRTGRTEAF
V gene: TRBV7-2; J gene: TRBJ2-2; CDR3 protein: ASSPLRFNTGELF
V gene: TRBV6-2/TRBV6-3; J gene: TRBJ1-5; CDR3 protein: ASSYPQARNQPQH
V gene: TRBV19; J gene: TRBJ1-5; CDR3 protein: ASSASGQTHGDQPQH
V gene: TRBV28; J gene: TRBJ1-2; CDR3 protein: ASSIPPGQGRGGYT
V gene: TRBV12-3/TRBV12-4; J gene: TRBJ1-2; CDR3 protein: ASSLQDYGYT
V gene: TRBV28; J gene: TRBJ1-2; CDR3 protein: ASRLQGQGVT
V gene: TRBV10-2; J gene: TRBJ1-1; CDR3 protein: ASSESREGSTEAF
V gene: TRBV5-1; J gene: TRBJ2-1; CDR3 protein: ASSLEPPGDEQF
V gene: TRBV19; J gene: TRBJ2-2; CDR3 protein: ASSWSPSSAGELF
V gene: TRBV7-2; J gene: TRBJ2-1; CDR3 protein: ASKGRRGDNEQF
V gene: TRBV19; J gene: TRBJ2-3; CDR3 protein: ASSIDPGTTNNPTDTQY
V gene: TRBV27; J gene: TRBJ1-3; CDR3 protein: ASSLGPGQGAGNTIY
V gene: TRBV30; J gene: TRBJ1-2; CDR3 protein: AWSEGVNYGYT
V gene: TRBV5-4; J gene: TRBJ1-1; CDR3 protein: ASSSGGKRTEAF
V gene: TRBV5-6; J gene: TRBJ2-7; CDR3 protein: ASSLALSGDVYEQY
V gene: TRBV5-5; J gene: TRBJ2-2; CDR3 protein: ASSSTGELF
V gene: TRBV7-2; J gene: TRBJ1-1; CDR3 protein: ASSLSGRVGTEAF
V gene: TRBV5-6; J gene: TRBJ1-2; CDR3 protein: ASSSELESETNGYT
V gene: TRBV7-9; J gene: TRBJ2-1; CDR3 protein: ASSRTGGEQF
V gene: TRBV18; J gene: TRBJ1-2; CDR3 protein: ASSPMDSNYGYT
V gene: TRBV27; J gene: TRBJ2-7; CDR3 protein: ASSLRFYQRAHSYEQY
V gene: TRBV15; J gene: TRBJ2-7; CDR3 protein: ATSRDQGLPYEQY
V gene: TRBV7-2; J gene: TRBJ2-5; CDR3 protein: ASSLAQAGQETQY
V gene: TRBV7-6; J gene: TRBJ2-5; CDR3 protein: ASSLGGLAETQY
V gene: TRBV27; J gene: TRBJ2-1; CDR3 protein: ASSLSPSYNEQF
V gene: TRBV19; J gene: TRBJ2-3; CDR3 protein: ASSIQGRNTQY
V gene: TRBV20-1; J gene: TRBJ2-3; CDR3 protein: SARDLDTQY
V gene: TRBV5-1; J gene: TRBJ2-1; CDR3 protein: ASSMDRVNEQF
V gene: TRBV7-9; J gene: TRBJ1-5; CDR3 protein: ASSPNQGNQPQH
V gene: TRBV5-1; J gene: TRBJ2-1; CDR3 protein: ASRWTSGIYNEQF
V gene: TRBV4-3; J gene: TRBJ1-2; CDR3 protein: ASSQDARDRDTYGYT
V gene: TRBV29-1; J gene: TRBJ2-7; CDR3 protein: STEGRFAGEQY
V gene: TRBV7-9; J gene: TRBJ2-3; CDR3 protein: ASSLSTDTQY
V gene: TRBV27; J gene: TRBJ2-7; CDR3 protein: ASSLNGQGAGEQY
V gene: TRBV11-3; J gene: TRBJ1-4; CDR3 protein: ASSLEGGSEKLF
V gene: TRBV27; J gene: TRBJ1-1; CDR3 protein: ASSLSPGQTFTEAF
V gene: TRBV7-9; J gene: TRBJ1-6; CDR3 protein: ASSSRGPGGLYTGSPLH
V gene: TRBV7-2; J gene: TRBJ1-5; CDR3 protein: ASSLFGVGQPQH
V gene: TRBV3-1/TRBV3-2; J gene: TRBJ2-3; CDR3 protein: ASSQDSREIDTQY
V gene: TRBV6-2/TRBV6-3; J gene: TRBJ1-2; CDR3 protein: ASSRTVPYYGYT
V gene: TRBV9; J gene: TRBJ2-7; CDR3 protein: ASSSGTSASSYEQY
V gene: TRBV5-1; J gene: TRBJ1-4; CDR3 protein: ASSFDREKLF
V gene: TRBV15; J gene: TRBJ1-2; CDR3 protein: ATSRQSRTDLYGYT
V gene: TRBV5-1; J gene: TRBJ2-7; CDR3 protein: ASSASVRDRGTEQY
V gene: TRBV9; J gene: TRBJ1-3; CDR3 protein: ASSVATDRISGNTIY
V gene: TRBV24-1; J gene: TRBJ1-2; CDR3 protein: ATGTGEMGGYT
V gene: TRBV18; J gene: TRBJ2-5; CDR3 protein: ASSQSSGSFGETQY
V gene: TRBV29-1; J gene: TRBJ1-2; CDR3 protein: SVHGQASNYGYT
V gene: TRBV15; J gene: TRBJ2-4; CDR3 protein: ATSREKFFGTSGGAKNIQY
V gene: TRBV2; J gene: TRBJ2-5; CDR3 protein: ASRDPGGYQETQY